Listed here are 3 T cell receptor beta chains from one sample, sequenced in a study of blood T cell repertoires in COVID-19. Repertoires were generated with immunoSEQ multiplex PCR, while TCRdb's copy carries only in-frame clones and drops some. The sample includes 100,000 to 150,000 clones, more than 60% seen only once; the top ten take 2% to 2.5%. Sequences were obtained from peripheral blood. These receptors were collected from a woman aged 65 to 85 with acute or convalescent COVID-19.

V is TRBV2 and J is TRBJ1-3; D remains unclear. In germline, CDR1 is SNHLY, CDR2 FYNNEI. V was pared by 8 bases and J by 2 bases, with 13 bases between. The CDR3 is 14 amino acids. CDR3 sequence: CASRPDYTGNTIYF. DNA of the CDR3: TGTGCCAGCCGGCCGGACTATACTGGAAACACCATATATTTT.

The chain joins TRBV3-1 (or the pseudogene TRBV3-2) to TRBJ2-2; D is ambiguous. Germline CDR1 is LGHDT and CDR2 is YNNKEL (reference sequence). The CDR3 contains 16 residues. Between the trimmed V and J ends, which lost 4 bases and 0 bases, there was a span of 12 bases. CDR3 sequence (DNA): TGTGCCAGCAGCCCTACCCATTCCGCGAACACCGGGGAGCTGTTTTTT. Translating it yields CASSPTHSANTGELFF.

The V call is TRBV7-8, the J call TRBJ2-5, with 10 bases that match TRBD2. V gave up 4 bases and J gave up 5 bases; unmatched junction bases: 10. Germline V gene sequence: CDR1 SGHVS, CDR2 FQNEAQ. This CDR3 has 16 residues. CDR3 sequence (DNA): TGTGCCAGCAGCTCTTACAGCGGGAGGGCCGGGGAGACCCAGTACTTC. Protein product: CASSSYSGRAGETQYF.